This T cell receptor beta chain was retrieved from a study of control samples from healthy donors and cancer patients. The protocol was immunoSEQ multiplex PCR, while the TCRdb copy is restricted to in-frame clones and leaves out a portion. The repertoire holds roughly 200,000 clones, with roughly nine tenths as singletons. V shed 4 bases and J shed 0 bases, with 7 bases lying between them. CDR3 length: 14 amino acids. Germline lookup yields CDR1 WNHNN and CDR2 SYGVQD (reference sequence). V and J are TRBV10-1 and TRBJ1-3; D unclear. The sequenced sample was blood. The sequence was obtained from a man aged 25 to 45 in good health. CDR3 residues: CASSAGNSGNTIYF. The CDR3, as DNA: TGCGCCAGCAGTGCCGGAAACTCTGGAAACACCATATATTTT.